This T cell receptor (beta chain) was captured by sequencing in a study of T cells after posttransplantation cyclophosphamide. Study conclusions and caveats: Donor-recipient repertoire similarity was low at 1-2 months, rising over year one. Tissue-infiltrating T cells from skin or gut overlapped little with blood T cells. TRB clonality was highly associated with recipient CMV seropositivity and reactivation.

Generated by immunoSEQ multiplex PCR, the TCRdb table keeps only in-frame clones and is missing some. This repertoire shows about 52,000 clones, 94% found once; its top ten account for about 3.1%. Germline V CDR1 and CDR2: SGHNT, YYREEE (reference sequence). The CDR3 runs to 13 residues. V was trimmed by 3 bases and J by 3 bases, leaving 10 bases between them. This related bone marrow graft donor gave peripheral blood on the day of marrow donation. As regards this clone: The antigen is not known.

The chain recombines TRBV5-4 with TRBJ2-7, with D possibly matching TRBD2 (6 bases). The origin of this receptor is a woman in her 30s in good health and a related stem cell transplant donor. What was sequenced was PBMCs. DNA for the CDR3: TGTGCCAGCAGCTACCTCGGGGGCTACGAGCAGTACTTC. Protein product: CASSYLGGYEQYF. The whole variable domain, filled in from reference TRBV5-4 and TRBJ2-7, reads ETGVTQSPTHLIKTRGQQVTLRCSSQSGHNTVSWYQQALGQGPQFIFQYYREEENGRGNFPPRFSGLQFPNYSSELNVNALELDDSALYLCASSYLGGYEQYFGPGTRLTVT.